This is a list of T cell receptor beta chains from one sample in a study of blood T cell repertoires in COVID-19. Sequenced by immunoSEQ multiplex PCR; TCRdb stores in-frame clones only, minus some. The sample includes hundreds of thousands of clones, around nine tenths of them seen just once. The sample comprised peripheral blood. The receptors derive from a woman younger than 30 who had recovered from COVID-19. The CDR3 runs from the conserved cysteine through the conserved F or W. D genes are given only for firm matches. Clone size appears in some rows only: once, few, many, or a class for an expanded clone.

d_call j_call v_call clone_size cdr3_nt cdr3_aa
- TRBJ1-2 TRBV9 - TGTGCCAGCAGCGTAGACGACAGCTATGGCTACACCTTC CASSVDDSYGYTF
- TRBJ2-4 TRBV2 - TGTGCCAGTGCCCGGGAGAACATTCAGTACTTC CASARENIQYF
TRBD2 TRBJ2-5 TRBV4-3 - TGCGCCAGCAGCCAGCGTACTAGCGACGAGACCCAGTACTTC CASSQRTSDETQYF
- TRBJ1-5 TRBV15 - TGTGCCACCAGCAGCCAGTCTCTTGAAGCCCAGCATTTT CATSSQSLEAQHF
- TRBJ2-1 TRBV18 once TGTGCCAGCTCCCCCAGGGGGGACAATGAGCAGTTCTTC CASSPRGDNEQFF
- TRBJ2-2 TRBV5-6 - TGTGCCAGCACCTCCCCAGCTAGGAGCACCGGGGAGCTGTTTTTT CASTSPARSTGELFF
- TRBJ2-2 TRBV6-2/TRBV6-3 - TGTGCCAGCAGTTACTCCGGGAGTATGGTTTCGCCGAACACCGGGGAGCTGTTTTTT CASSYSGSMVSPNTGELFF
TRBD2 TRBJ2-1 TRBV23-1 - TGCGCCAGCAGTCAATCGAGGACTAGGGTCCATACCAATGAGCAGTTCTTC CASSQSRTRVHTNEQFF
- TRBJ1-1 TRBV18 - TGTGCCAGCTCATCCGACAGTCCTGAAGCTTTCTTT CASSSDSPEAFF
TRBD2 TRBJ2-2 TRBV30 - TGTGCCTGGATGTCTCGGACTAGCGGGAGCCCCGGGGAGCTGTTTTTT CAWMSRTSGSPGELFF
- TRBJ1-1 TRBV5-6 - TGTGCCAGCAGAATGAAGGGGGGGACTGAAGCTTTCTTT CASRMKGGTEAFF
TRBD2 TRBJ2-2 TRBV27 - TGTGCCAGCAGCACTAGGTGGACTAGCGTAATTACCGGGGAGCTGTTTTTT CASSTRWTSVITGELFF
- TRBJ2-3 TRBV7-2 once TGTGCCAGCAGCTTAAATCGGGGGAGAGATACGCAGTATTTT CASSLNRGRDTQYF
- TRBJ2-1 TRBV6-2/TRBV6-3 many TGTGCCAGCAGTTACGGGAGCTCCTACAATGAGCAGTTCTTC CASSYGSSYNEQFF
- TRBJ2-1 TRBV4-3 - TGCGCCAGCAGCCAAGATCTCTGGGTTGAGGATGAGCAGTTCTTC CASSQDLWVEDEQFF
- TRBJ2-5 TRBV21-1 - TGTGCCAGCAGCAAAGGAGGGCATCTTCAAGAGACCCAGTACTTC CASSKGGHLQETQYF
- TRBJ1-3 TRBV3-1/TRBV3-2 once TGTGCCAGCAGCCAAGGGCGGGGCAGATATGGAAACACCATATATTTT CASSQGRGRYGNTIYF
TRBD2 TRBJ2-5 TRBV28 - TGTGCCAGCAGTTTAGTGGGAGGGGAGACCCAGTACTTC CASSLVGGETQYF
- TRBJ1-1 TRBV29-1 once TGCAGCGTTGAGGGGGCGTCAACTGAAGCTTTCTTT CSVEGASTEAFF
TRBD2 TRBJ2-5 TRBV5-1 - TGCGCCAGCAGCTGGACTAGCGGGAGTTTGGAGACCCAGTACTTC CASSWTSGSLETQYF
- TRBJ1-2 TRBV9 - TGTGCCAGCAGCCCCCGACACGAGATTATGGGGGGCTATGGCTACACCTTC CASSPRHEIMGGYGYTF
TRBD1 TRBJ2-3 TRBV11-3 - TGTGCCAGCAGCTCCTCCGGGACAGGGGTCGATACGCAGTATTTT CASSSSGTGVDTQYF
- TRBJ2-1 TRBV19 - TGTGCCAGTACGCAAACCGAGGGATCCTACAATGAGCAGTTCTTC CASTQTEGSYNEQFF
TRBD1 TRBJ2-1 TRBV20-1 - TGCAGTGCTACCCGGCAGGGGGACCAGTTCTTC CSATRQGDQFF
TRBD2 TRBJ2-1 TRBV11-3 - TGTGCCAGCAGCGCCCTGGGGGGGGCCTACAATGAGCAGTTCTTC CASSALGGAYNEQFF